These T cell receptor beta chains were read from a single sample in a study of chemoradiotherapy in HPV16-positive cancers. Some clones are missing from TCRdb's copy, which holds only in-frame ones; the method was immunoSEQ multiplex PCR. The sample lists some 35,000 clones; around 92% were seen once. The sequencing used blood, collected from a patient who underwent chemoradiotherapy. The receptors shown here come from a human donor with HPV-associated anogenital cancer. Both conserved end residues are trimmed from each CDR3.

CDR3aa	v_gene	len	j_gene
ASSIGTGNTGELF	TRBV19	13	TRBJ2-2
ASSFAGGYEQY	TRBV27	11	TRBJ2-7
ASSVGVNQPQH	TRBV9	11	TRBJ1-5
ASSPGVNTEAF	TRBV9	11	TRBJ1-1
ASSEAQTGGSPLH	TRBV6-1	13	TRBJ1-6
ASSLRNQETQY	TRBV9	11	TRBJ2-5
ASSPLRGYEQY	TRBV18	11	-
ASSFSSVLTGGYT	TRBV7-6	13	TRBJ1-2
ASSLNEGRGYT	TRBV6-5	11	TRBJ1-2
ASSGGQGSYNEQF	TRBV25-1	13	TRBJ2-1
ASSQGPPGSYGYT	TRBV4-3	13	TRBJ1-2
ASSPRGLRNTEAF	TRBV11-3	13	TRBJ1-1
ASSVVEGLNTEAF	TRBV9	13	TRBJ1-1
ASSRQGNSPLH	TRBV7-3	11	TRBJ1-6
ASSWGQPSYEQY	TRBV5-1	12	TRBJ2-7
ASSRDYSYEQY	TRBV6-6	11	TRBJ2-7
ASSPLSRDNEQF	TRBV18	12	TRBJ2-1
SVWISGNTIY	TRBV29-1	10	TRBJ1-3
AWSSGQGGTEAF	TRBV30	12	TRBJ1-1
ASSLDRVIGEQF	TRBV6-5	12	TRBJ2-1
ASSLARNEQF	TRBV7-2	10	TRBJ2-1
ASSYSNRGEQF	TRBV6-5	11	TRBJ2-1
ASSEGGWYGYT	TRBV6-1	11	TRBJ1-2
ASSPPGTGFTGELF	TRBV9	14	TRBJ2-2
ASSEWSDSGMNTEAF	TRBV25-1	15	TRBJ1-1
ASSESVTGYTGELF	TRBV10-1	14	TRBJ2-2
ASSLVAGGAYGYT	TRBV5-1	13	TRBJ1-2
ASSLGTDYGYT	TRBV5-1	11	TRBJ1-2
ASSSYTGGNQPQH	TRBV7-9	13	TRBJ1-5
ASSLDRSQH	TRBV19	9	TRBJ1-5
ASSQAPPGQGAETQY	TRBV4-3	15	TRBJ2-5